This T cell receptor (beta chain) was sequenced for a study of blood T cells in healthy people across ages. Whole-study results and caveats: Older age went with lower TCR beta diversity per million T cells, in a roughly linear way. With naive T cell percentage, TCR beta diversity showed a strong correlation.

For this clonotype: Its target is not known. The germline gene is not matched at one end of the junction; a read error may be the cause.

Germline V CDR1 and CDR2: DFQATT, SNEGSKA (reference sequence). The CDR3 sequence is 13 residues long. Primers used in a second PCR of roughly 7 to 11 cycles were a sample-barcoded 5' primer and a J-beta primer mix. Every single cDNA molecule received a tag from a template-switch adaptor with 12 random nucleotides. From the 5' RACE reads, TCRdb called clonotypes with MiXCR, one entry per CDR3 protein. The sample carries about 640,000 distinct CDR3 sequences, under 65% recorded once. Material: blood. The source is a man aged 55 to 70 in good health. This chain connects TRBV20-1 to TRBJ2-3, with D possibly matching TRBD2 (5 bases). The CDR3: CSARAGGTDTRYF. The CDR3 DNA reads TGTAGTGCTAGAGCAGGAGGTACAGATACGCGGTATTTT.